Following are 8 T cell receptor beta chains from one sample sequenced in a study of control samples from healthy donors and cancer patients. Libraries were prepared by immunoSEQ multiplex PCR; TCRdb keeps only in-frame clonotypes and omits some of them. The sample includes some 130,000 clones, more than 80% of them seen just once. Sequencing used blood. The receptors derive from a middle-aged man in good health.

Of note for this clone: The identical CDR3 is also encoded by other nucleotide sequences in the sample. The V gene is TRBV30, the J gene TRBJ1-1, with 7 positions matching TRBD1. The CDR3 length is 13 residues. V was pared by 1 base and J by 3 bases, with 2 bases of the junction left unmatched. Germline CDR1 is GTSNPN and CDR2 is SVGIG (reference sequence). CDR3 bases: TGTGCCTGGAGTGGACAGGGATACACTGAAGCTTTCTTT. This encodes CAWSGQGYTEAFF.

The genes are TRBV5-8 and TRBJ1-5; no clear D gene. This CDR3 is built from 16 residues. V gave up 2 bases and J gave up 2 bases, with 14 bases separating them. Germline assignment: CDR1 SGHTS and CDR2 YDEGEE. CDR3 coding DNA: TGTGCCAGCAGCTTAACGGGAATTCCGCGCAATCAGCCCCAGCATTTT. Its protein product is CASSLTGIPRNQPQHF.

The sample holds a few counts of this clone. The gene calls are TRBV19 and TRBJ2-1, with 10 positions matching TRBD2. The CDR3 sequence is 16 residues long. Germline CDR1 and CDR2: LNHDA and SQIVND (reference sequence). V lost 4 bases and J lost 8; bases outside the gene matches: 11. This CDR3 is CASSSPGLAAGDEQFF. Written as DNA, the CDR3 is TGTGCCAGTAGTAGTCCAGGACTAGCGGCGGGCGATGAGCAGTTCTTC.

The chain joins TRBV18 to TRBJ2-2; no clear D. CDR1 is KGHSH, CDR2 LQKENI, per germline. The length of the CDR3 is 16 residues. V was trimmed by 5 bases and J by 0 bases, leaving 13 bases between them. The CDR3 loop is CASSYGSSPNTGELFF. The DNA of the CDR3 is TGTGCCAGCTCATATGGATCTAGTCCGAACACCGGGGAGCTGTTTTTT.

This chain links TRBV4-1 with TRBJ2-1; maybe TRBD2 (5 bases). This CDR3 contains 12 residues. The V gene's germline CDR1 is MGHRA and CDR2 YSYEKL. V lost 0 bases and J 15 bases, leaving 12 bases between the germline ends. The CDR3 here is CASSQEGRRRFF. In nucleotides, the CDR3 is TGCGCCAGCAGCCAAGAGGGGAGACGACGGTTCTTC.

The chain couples TRBV5-1 to TRBJ2-7, with TRBD2 matching 7 bases. J was trimmed by 2 bases and V by 4 bases; bases with no gene match: 9. Germline values: CDR1 SGHRS, CDR2 YFSETQ. The length of the CDR3 is 15 residues. The CDR3 is CASSPRGDATYEQYF. CDR3 nucleotides: TGCGCCAGCAGCCCCCGGGGGGATGCGACCTACGAGCAGTACTTC.

The chain recombines TRBV5-1 with TRBJ1-6; TRBD1 matches at 7 bases. CDR3 length: 16 residues. V dropped 0 bases and J dropped 6; count of bases not matched to a gene: 6. Germline CDR1 SGHRS, CDR2 YFSETQ. In DNA, the CDR3 is TGCGCCAGCAGCTTGGTTCCGGGACAGAGTAATTCACCCCTCCACTTT. This codes for CASSLVPGQSNSPLHF.

The chain employs TRBV2 and TRBJ1-6; D is uncertain. Trimming took 6 bases from V and 4 from J, leaving 7 bases between them. CDR1 and CDR2 from the germline V gene are SNHLY and FYNNEI. There are 13 residues in the CDR3. CDR3 amino acids: CASRGEYNSPLHF. In nucleotides, the CDR3 is TGTGCCAGCAGGGGCGAGTATAATTCACCCCTCCACTTT.